This section outlines one T cell receptor beta chain sequence together with its context. TCRdb re-derived calls from the RACE reads in MiXCR, one entry per CDR3 protein. The sample consists of 80,000 to 100,000 distinct CDR3 sequences, about 9% of them appearing once. CDR1 is SGHRS and CDR2 is YFSETQ in the germline V gene. Trimming stripped 0 bases from V and 5 bases from J, with 6 bases between. CDR3 length: 12 residues. This sample is part of a study of human T cells and chemical hapten exposure. Time point: patch test 2, 6 weeks after DPC sensitization. Stated treatment: therapeutic diphenylcyclopropenone sensitization with weekly scalp DPC.

The V and J genes are TRBV5-1 and TRBJ2-7; no clear D gene. The origin of this receptor is a woman in her forties with alopecia areata. Some clones in this sample may be carry-over from other donors' samples. The sample was whole blood, taken in connection with sensitization to the hapten diphenylcyclopropenone (DPC). The CDR3 region has the DNA TGCGCCAGCAGCTTGGGGTATGACGAGCAGTACTTC. Protein product: CASSLGYDEQYF.